A single sample is the source of the 3 T cell receptor beta chains below, sequenced in a study of persistence of HIV-infected CD4 T cells. Stimulation used about 9.5 ug/mL lysate from CMV-infected fibroblasts. CD40L-negative CD69-negative CD45RO-high memory CD4+ T cells were sorted as populations depleted of antigen-responding cells. The libraries were made with immunoSEQ version 4 in survey mode. Some clones are missing from TCRdb's copy, which holds only in-frame ones; the method was immunoSEQ multiplex PCR. The table shows 25,000 to 35,000 clones, with around four fifths occurring only once. These receptors have no identified antigens. Sequenced here: CD4+ T cells sorted from PBMCs after approximately 19-hour stimulation, sampled from a patient who received antiretroviral therapy. All receptors come from an adult man with HIV who was CMV-seropositive.

The chain joins TRBV4-1 to TRBJ2-5; 8 positions agree with TRBD1. Germline V lookup: CDR1 MGHRA, CDR2 YSYEKL. V shed 0 bases, J shed 6 bases, and the junction held 9 bases outside the gene matches. The CDR3 extends over 16 amino acids. CDR3 nucleotide sequence: TGCGCCAGCAGCCAAGATCAATCAGGGGGCTGGAAGACCCAGTACTTC. Amino acids: CASSQDQSGGWKTQYF.

The rearrangement uses TRBV9 and TRBJ2-5; maybe TRBD2 (5 bases). The CDR3 extends over 13 amino acids. From germline, CDR1 is SGDLS and CDR2 YYNGEE. Between the trimmed V and J ends, which lost 3 bases and 4 bases, there was a span of 10 bases. CDR3 bases: TGTGCCAGCAGCGGCGGACTGGGAGAGACCCAGTACTTC. Protein product: CASSGGLGETQYF.

CDR3 protein: CASSLAMAGGNTIYF. The CDR3 region has the DNA TGTGCCAGCAGCTTAGCGATGGCAGGGGGAAACACCATATATTTT. The V and J genes are TRBV7-8 and TRBJ1-3; D perhaps matches TRBD1 (5 bases). The germline gives CDR1 SGHVS, CDR2 FQNEAQ. V lost 0 bases to trimming and J lost 4 bases, with 10 bases between them. The CDR3 runs to 15 residues.